This TCR beta chain was observed in a study of PD-1 blockade in mismatch repair-deficient tumors (dated 2017 in TCRdb). Background on the whole study: Between September 2013 and September 2016, more than 75 consecutive patients with about 12 mismatch repair-deficient cancer types, all previously treated and progressing, were enrolled in the trial. Tumor-associated T cell clones were tracked in the peripheral blood of patients responding to PD-1 blockade by deep sequencing of TCR CDR3 regions.

Libraries were made using the immunoSEQ multiplex PCR assay. TCRdb limited this immuneACCESS table to in-frame rearrangements with V and J called. A share of clones is missing; checked studies link under half to unresolved V genes, and the rest is unexplained. This sample has roughly 110,000 clones in its table, and about 83% of those were observed once. The ten largest clones take up 4.7% of the sample. Study-wide conclusions, independent of this receptor: Clones residing in the tumor, which were often undetectable in blood before treatment, expanded quickly after pembrolizumab and then contracted, generally before radiologic responses.

CDR1 is given as LNHDA and CDR2 as SQIVND, both from the germline V gene (reference sequence). V is shortened by 8 bases, J by 4 bases, and the region joining them spans 15 bases. The CDR3, from cysteine to phenylalanine, totals 13 residues. The sequence is cut down to CDR3 DNA, 39 bases in frame from base 1. About this clone: Its antigen remains unidentified. No qualities accompany the bases; no much larger clone lies one base away.

For each enrolled patient, mismatch repair deficiency was established using either polymerase chain reaction or immunohistochemistry. TCR sequencing was performed for a few patients who responded to pembrolizumab therapy. The phase II trial prospectively evaluated PD-1 blockade with pembrolizumab in advanced mismatch repair-deficient cancers, independent of tissue of origin. Peripheral blood T cell samples were serially collected before and at multiple times after PD-1 blockade was started. Blood sampling times were reported as weeks after the first pembrolizumab dose. The sample here was peripheral blood, taken 60 weeks after starting pembrolizumab. The chain is encoded by TRBV19 joined to TRBJ2-7; TRBD2 is a possible D gene, resting on 6 matching bases. The clonotype originates from an adult with mismatch repair-deficient cancer. The CDR3 reads as follows: CASSRDFWYEQYF. At the DNA level, the sequence is TGTGCCAGTTCTCGGGACTTCTGGTACGAGCAGTACTTC. Reference TRBV19 and TRBJ2-7 genes cover what lies past the CDR3, so the full variable domain is DGGITQSPKYLFRKEGQNVTLSCEQNLNHDAMYWYRQDPGQGLRLIYYSQIVNDFQKGDIAEGYSVSREKKESFPLTVTSAQKNPTAFYLCASSRDFWYEQYFGPGTRLTVT.